This entry is about one TCR beta chain. This record belongs to a study of blood T cell repertoires in COVID-19. Study context: The United States, Italy and Spain were the sources of the acute and convalescent COVID-19 samples. The cDNA or gDNA used as material had been derived from T cells, B-cell-depleted T cells, or PBMCs.

As originally analysed: It was from reference gene primer amplification that nucleated cell counts were estimated. Produced via immunoSEQ multiplex PCR; TCRdb's table is partial and in-frame only. V, J and clone size are those of that table, while D and trimming were read from the DNA. The sample yields 150,000 to 200,000 clones, 70% to 90% seen once. The CDR3 spans 14 residues. V was pared by 1 base and J by 7 bases, with 8 bases between. Per the germline V gene, CDR1 is MNHNS and CDR2 is SASEGT. The rearrangement uses TRBV6-1 and TRBJ1-6; D remains unclear. This receptor was taken from a man between 18 and 29 years old with acute or convalescent COVID-19. Material: peripheral blood. The DNA for the CDR3 is TGTGCCAGCAGTGAAGGGCAGGCAAATTCACCCCTCCACTTT. Its protein is CASSEGQANSPLHF.